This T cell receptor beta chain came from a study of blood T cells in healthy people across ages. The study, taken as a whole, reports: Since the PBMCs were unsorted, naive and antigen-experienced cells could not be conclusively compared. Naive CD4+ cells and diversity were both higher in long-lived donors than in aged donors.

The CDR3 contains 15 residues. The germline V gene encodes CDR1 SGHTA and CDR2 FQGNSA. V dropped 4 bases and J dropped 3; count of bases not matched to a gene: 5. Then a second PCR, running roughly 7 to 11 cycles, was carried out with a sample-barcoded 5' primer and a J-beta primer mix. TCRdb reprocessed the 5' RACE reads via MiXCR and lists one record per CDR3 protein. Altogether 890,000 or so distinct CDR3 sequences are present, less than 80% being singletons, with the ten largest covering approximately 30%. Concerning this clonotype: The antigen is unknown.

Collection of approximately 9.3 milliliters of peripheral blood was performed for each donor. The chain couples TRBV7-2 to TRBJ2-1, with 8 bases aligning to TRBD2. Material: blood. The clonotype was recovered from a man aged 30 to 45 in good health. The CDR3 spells CASSYTGGVYNEQFF. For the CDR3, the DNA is TGTGCCAGCAGCTACACCGGGGGGGTCTACAATGAGCAGTTCTTC.